The subject of this entry is one T cell receptor beta chain. This clonotype was found a few times. Its binding antigen is unknown. No much larger clone exists at a distance of one base, and base qualities are not known. Amplification of TCR beta CDR3 regions was carried out from RNA transcripts. A first-round RT-PCR of the TCR CDR3 used the HTBI primer set with the Qiagen OneStep RT-PCR kit. The libraries were constructed in a second round of multiplex PCR and then size-selected and purified. Paired-end sequencing of the libraries was performed with 100 bp reads on an Illumina HiSeq2000. The original methods were these. SOAPnuke was used to process the raw data, with reads discarded if the reads contained adapters or uncalled bases, had a mean Phred below 15, or lacked an exact constant-primer or identifier match. COPE v1.2.5 was used to merge the high-quality paired reads, and each unique nucleotide sequence was defined as a clonotype. MiTCR v1.1 was used to align the clonotypes against IMGT TRBV, TRBD and TRBJ reference segments. Analysis was restricted to V-J combinations with a frequency above 0.0001, which covered about 99% of repertoires. A TCS score was defined as the ratio between F50 (clonal expansion) and ExV (chaos), using BLOSUM62-based TCRdist between CDR3 peptides within each V-J. Welch's t-statistics and random forest reduced some 510 V-J features to 13, which were used in a naive Bayes classifier (R e1071). Thyroid-blood repertoire similarity was quantified with the Morisita-Horn index. TCRdb passed the public sequencing reads through fastp at Q25 and MiXCR, retaining productive beta sequences. Rows matching on CDR3 protein sequence are summarized as one entry with the most common DNA and genes. The V and J calls shown here were made by TCRdb, not taken from the authors' results. The sample records hundreds of thousands of distinct CDR3 sequences, over 12% of which are singletons. Over 3.5% of the sample is taken by the ten largest.

This sample is part of a study of T cells in Graves' hyperthyroidism and ophthalmopathy (dated by TCRdb to about 2019). About the investigation overall: Peripheral blood was collected at initial diagnosis, before any treatment. To identify distinguishing TCR V-J signatures, a discovery cohort of about 95 patients was used, comprising some 45 with Graves' ophthalmopathy and some 57 with stable Graves' hyperthyroidism. Prospective prediction of ophthalmopathy was tested in an independent validation cohort consisting of roughly 19 hyperthyroidism patients and 15 to 17 patients who later progressed to ophthalmopathy. The roughly 91 discovery patients were randomly divided into training and test sets at a 7:3 ratio. The study also compared thyroid tissue and blood T-cell repertoires from roughly 6 Graves' hyperthyroidism patients. After sampling, hyperthyroidism patients received methimazole starting at 30 mg daily, and ophthalmopathy patients received high-dose intravenous methylprednisolone. According to the paper, TCR Vbeta CDR3 sequencing was carried out on more than 120 peripheral blood samples, which came from under 50 ophthalmopathy, 80 or so hyperthyroidism and about 17 progressor patients. On the study overall, not on this receptor specifically: Sample size was not statistically predetermined, and investigators were not blinded to group allocation. In validation, the model predicted progression to ophthalmopathy with roughly 70% sensitivity and approximately 78% specificity, a median of about 6 months before onset. Most expanded thyroid clonotypes (frequency above 0.001) were also found in blood, which suggests that blood repertoires may mirror thyroid immune responses. In cross-validation, a model built on a 13 V-J signature told ophthalmopathy apart from stable hyperthyroidism with 87.88% sensitivity and approximately 84% specificity, and in testing the same model reached 80%/75%.

Ophthalmopathy patients had moderately to severely active disease, with a Clinical Activity Score of 3 or more, a NOSPECS grade of 4 or more, and a disease duration of less than 3 months. Exclusion was applied to patients with uncontrolled infections, other autoimmune diseases, pregnancy or lactation. Diagnoses were based on clinical symptoms, serum thyroxine and TRAb, thyroid ultrasound and orbital computed tomography. Ficoll-Paque density gradient centrifugation was used to isolate PBMCs from about 9.4 ml of fresh peripheral blood. Trizol reagent was used to extract total RNA, and RNA quality was then checked on an Agilent 2100 Bioanalyzer. The sequenced sample consisted of blood. This clonotype was sampled from a middle-aged woman with Graves' ophthalmopathy.

The nucleotides read TGTGCCAGCAGTTACCCCGGACAGGGCCTTACGGAGCAGTACTTC. Translated, this is CASSYPGQGLTEQYF. This chain is built from TRBV6-5 and TRBJ2-7; TRBD1 lines up with 8 middle nucleotides. There are 15 amino acids in the CDR3, from cysteine to phenylalanine inclusive. Kept here is only the CDR3 DNA, which spans 45 bases and is read in frame from base 1. Reading the germline V gene gives CDR1 MNHEY and CDR2 SVGAGI. The V end gives up 2 bases and the J end 7 bases, leaving 10 bases in the junction not matched to a gene.